Shown below are 21 T cell receptor beta chains from a single sample sequenced in a study of blood T cells in healthy people across ages. Primers used in a second PCR of roughly 7 to 11 cycles were a sample-barcoded 5' primer and a J-beta primer mix. TCRdb reprocessed the 5' RACE reads with MiXCR, giving one entry per CDR3 protein. The sample consists of around 990,000 distinct CDR3 sequences, roughly two fifths of them appearing once. Source material: blood. All receptors come from a man between 18 and 35 years old in good health.

The table lists this clonotype with a few counts. Mismatch with germline at one junction end may stem from a read error. The chain joins TRBV10-3 to TRBJ2-3; the D gene is possibly TRBD1 (6 bases). This CDR3 contains 16 residues. Germline CDR1 is ENHRY and CDR2 is SYGVKD. The CDR3 DNA follows: TGTGCTATCAGTGAGGGGGTGGCAGAAAACACAGATACGCAGTATTTT. Its translation is CAISEGVAENTDTQYF.

The chain has TRBV6-5 and TRBJ2-5; 8 bases are shared with TRBD1. CDR1 and CDR2 (germline): MNHEY, SVGAGI. Trimming removed 8 bases from V and 7 bases from J; junction bases left unmatched: 9. The CDR3 loop spans 13 amino acids. The CDR3 loop reads CASRGQAWGTQYF. Here the CDR3 DNA reads TGTGCCAGCCGGGGACAGGCTTGGGGGACCCAGTACTTC.

As concerns this clonotype: The junction departs from the called germline gene at one end, perhaps through a read error. The chain carries TRBV6-6 and TRBJ2-1; 7 nucleotides agree with TRBD2. CDR3 length equals 15 residues. Germline lookup yields CDR1 MNHNY and CDR2 SVGAGI (reference sequence). DNA of the CDR3: TGTGCCGGCTCCATGGGACGGGGGGACCACAAGGAGCAGTTCTTC. This gives the protein CAGSMGRGDHKEQFF.

The chain joins TRBV7-3 to TRBJ1-1, with D tentatively TRBD1 (5 bases). The CDR3 has 14 residues. V was trimmed by 5 bases and J by 4 bases, leaving 14 bases between them. Germline V CDR1 and CDR2: SGHTA, FQGTGA. The CDR3 DNA is TGTGCCAGCAGCGTAAACCCGACAGTCACTGAAGCTTTCTTT. This translates into CASSVNPTVTEAFF.

This chain connects TRBV20-1 to TRBJ2-7; D remains ambiguous. V was pared by 3 bases and J by 7 bases, with 19 bases between. The CDR3 sequence is 14 residues long. The germline CDR1 and CDR2 sequences are DFQATT and SNEGSKA (reference sequence). In DNA, the CDR3 is TGCAGTGCTAGGCATCAGAATGGGTACAATGAGCAGTACTTC. This codes for CSARHQNGYNEQYF.

Written as DNA, the CDR3 is TGTGCCACCGGGACAGGCAATCAGCCCCAGCATTTT. Translating gives CATGTGNQPQHF. The gene calls are TRBV12-3 or TRBV12-4 and TRBJ1-5; 7 bases align to TRBD1. The CDR3 is 12 amino acids. Losses at the gene ends were 10 bases for V and 2 bases for J; bases not matched to a gene: 2.

This clonotype was seen only a few times. The rearrangement joins TRBV30 to TRBJ2-1; 9 positions match TRBD2. Germline V gene lookup returns CDR1 GTSNPN and CDR2 SVGIG (reference sequence). Unmatched junction bases numbered 6, after V lost 0 bases and J lost 12 bases. This CDR3 comprises 13 residues. The CDR3 is CAWSVSGLASQFF. The CDR3 nucleotides are TGTGCCTGGAGTGTCTCGGGACTAGCCTCGCAGTTCTTC.

This chain joins TRBV20-1 and TRBJ2-1, with unresolved D. The J call may be mistaken, given a closer DNA end match to TRBJ2-7. This CDR3 is 16 amino acids long. The germline V gene encodes CDR1 DFQATT and CDR2 SNEGSKA (reference sequence). As DNA, the CDR3 is TGCAGTGCTAGAGACATAAGGACCCCGGAGTACAATGAGCAGTACTTC. Protein sequence: CSARDIRTPEYNEQYF.

This clonotype was observed a few times. V usage is TRBV2 and J usage is TRBJ2-7, with D perhaps matching TRBD2 (5 bases). The germline V gene has CDR1 SNHLY and CDR2 FYNNEI. The CDR3 sequence is 13 residues long. V was shortened by 4 bases and J by 3 bases, with 10 bases between the two germline ends. CDR3 coding DNA: TGTGCCAGCAGTGTCGGTGAGGGCTACGAGCAGTACTTC. It translates to CASSVGEGYEQYF.

This clonotype was observed a handful of times. This sequence joins TRBV30 and TRBJ2-7; possible D gene TRBD1, 5 bases. From germline, CDR1 is GTSNPN and CDR2 SVGIG (reference sequence). There are 12 residues in the CDR3. V gave up 2 bases and J gave up 1 base, with 6 bases separating them. The CDR3 reads CAWSKGSYEQYF. The CDR3 nucleotides read TGTGCCTGGAGTAAGGGGTCCTACGAGCAGTACTTC.

V usage is TRBV7-2 and J usage is TRBJ1-6; D is undetermined. Trimming cost V 2 bases and J 7 bases, with 12 bases left between them. CDR3 length equals 15 residues. In germline, CDR1 is SGHTA, CDR2 FQGNSA. DNA for the CDR3: TGTGCCAGCAGCTTACCTCGGGAGCTCAATTCACCCCTCCACTTT. Its protein is CASSLPRELNSPLHF.

This clonotype was counted a few times. This chain joins TRBV15 and TRBJ2-3; D is perhaps TRBD1 (5 bases). CDR1 and CDR2 (germline): LNHNV, YYDKDF (reference sequence). V lost 0 bases and J 2 bases, leaving 15 bases between the germline ends. The CDR3 length is 17 residues. This chain's CDR3 is CATSRDSQGLNTDTQYF. CDR3 sequence (DNA): TGTGCCACCAGCAGAGATTCCCAGGGTTTGAACACAGATACGCAGTATTTT.

This clonotype was observed a handful of times. The rearrangement links TRBV9 to TRBJ1-1; D possibly corresponds to TRBD1 (5 bases). The CDR3 contains 14 residues. Germline loops: CDR1 SGDLS, CDR2 YYNGEE. V shed 3 bases and J shed 1 base, with 10 bases lying between them. This CDR3 is CASSEITGNTEAFF. The DNA for the CDR3 is TGTGCCAGCAGCGAAATAACAGGGAACACTGAAGCTTTCTTT.

CDR3 region: CASSWGDTTYEQYF. The CDR3 nucleotides read TGTGCCAGCAGTTGGGGGGACACCACCTACGAGCAGTACTTC. The chain carries TRBV12-3 or TRBV12-4 and TRBJ2-7; D possibly matches TRBD1 or TRBD2 (6 bases each). This CDR3 has 14 residues. Trimming cost V 4 bases and J 2 bases, with 12 bases left between them.

This clonotype was seen a few times. The chain links TRBV20-1 to TRBJ1-5; 8 bases agree with TRBD1. Germline CDR1 is DFQATT and CDR2 is SNEGSKA (reference sequence). V shed 4 bases and J 4 bases; nucleotides not matched to a gene: 9. The CDR3 covers 15 residues. The CDR3 DNA sequence: TGCAGTGCTACTGACAGGGGAATAGCTAATCAGCCCCAGCATTTT. This sequence encodes CSATDRGIANQPQHF.

This clonotype was seen just once. The chain employs TRBV5-1 and TRBJ2-2, with D perhaps matching TRBD2 (6 bases). This CDR3 spans 17 amino acids. Germline CDR1 SGHRS, CDR2 YFSETQ. Between the trimmed V and J ends, which lost 1 base and 3 bases, there was a span of 16 bases. The chain's CDR3 is CASSLMSSGDDTGELFF. The CDR3 DNA is TGCGCCAGCAGCTTGATGTCTTCGGGGGATGACACCGGGGAGCTGTTTTTT. Using reference TRBV5-1 and TRBJ2-2 for the parts outside the CDR3, the full variable domain is KAGVTQTPRYLIKTRGQQVTLSCSPISGHRSVSWYQQTPGQGLQFLFEYFSETQRNKGNFPGRFSGRQFSNSRSEMNVSTLELGDSALYLCASSLMSSGDDTGELFFGEGSRLTVL.

This chain connects TRBV30 to TRBJ2-7; the D gene is possibly TRBD2 (5 bases). CDR1 is GTSNPN and CDR2 is SVGIG in the germline V gene (reference sequence). The CDR3 covers 15 residues. The ends were cut back, 2 bases at V and 4 bases at J, with 18 bases in the middle. The chain's CDR3 is CAWSPTGSSWYEQYF. CDR3 sequence (DNA): TGTGCCTGGAGTCCCACGGGGTCCAGTTGGTACGAGCAGTACTTC.

The chain combines TRBV25-1 with TRBJ2-7, with D perhaps matching TRBD1 or TRBD2 (5 bases each). Trimming pared 3 bases from V and 7 bases from J, leaving 19 bases between. Germline CDR1 is MGHDK and CDR2 is SYGVNS. The CDR3 consists of 15 residues. CDR3 DNA sequence: TGTGCCAGCAGTGAGGGGGTGGGGTCCTACAATGAGCAGTACTTC. Its translation is CASSEGVGSYNEQYF.

In this sample, this clonotype turned up once. The chain recombines TRBV7-9 with TRBJ2-1; tentatively, D is TRBD1 or TRBD2 (5 bases each). CDR3 length: 16 amino acids. Germline loops: CDR1 SEHNR, CDR2 FQNEAQ (reference sequence). Trimming removed 2 bases at V and 8 bases at J, with 19 bases between. The CDR3 DNA is TGTGCCAGCAGCTTATCGGGTTCGGGGCCGAAGGATGAGCAGTTCTTC. Translation gives CASSLSGSGPKDEQFF.

This clonotype appeared a few times. The chain carries TRBV20-1 and TRBJ2-3; 8 bases map to TRBD2. Per germline, CDR1 DFQATT and CDR2 SNEGSKA (reference sequence). The CDR3 runs to 14 residues. The ends lost 5 bases at V and 2 bases at J; junction bases unmatched: 6. The CDR3 region is CSAPIAGPTDTQYF. CDR3 coding DNA: TGCAGTGCTCCCATAGCGGGGCCCACAGATACGCAGTATTTT.

This sequence joins TRBV27 and TRBJ2-1; D is perhaps TRBD2 (5 bases). Per the germline V gene, CDR1 is MNHEY and CDR2 is SMNVEV (reference sequence). V was trimmed by 3 bases and J by 3 bases, leaving 21 bases between them. This CDR3 is 18 amino acids long. The CDR3 protein is CASSFGELLVGNYNEQFF. CDR3 bases: TGTGCCAGCAGTTTCGGGGAGCTATTGGTAGGGAACTACAATGAGCAGTTCTTC.